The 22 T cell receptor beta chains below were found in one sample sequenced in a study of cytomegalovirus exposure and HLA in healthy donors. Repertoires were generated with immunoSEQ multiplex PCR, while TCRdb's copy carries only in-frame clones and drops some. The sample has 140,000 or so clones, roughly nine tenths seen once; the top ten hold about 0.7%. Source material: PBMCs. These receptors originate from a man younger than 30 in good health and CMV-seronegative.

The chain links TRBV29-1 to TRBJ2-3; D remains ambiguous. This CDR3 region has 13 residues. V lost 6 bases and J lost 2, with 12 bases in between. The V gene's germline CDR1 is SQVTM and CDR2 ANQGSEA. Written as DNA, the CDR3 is TGCAGCGTAGCCGCGGCCAACACAGATACGCAGTATTTT. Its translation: CSVAAANTDTQYF.

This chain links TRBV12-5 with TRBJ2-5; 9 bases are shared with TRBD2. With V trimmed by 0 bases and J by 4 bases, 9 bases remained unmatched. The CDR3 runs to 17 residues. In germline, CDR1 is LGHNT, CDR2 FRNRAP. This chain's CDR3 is CASGLVLAGAPGETQYF. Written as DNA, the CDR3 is TGTGCTAGTGGTTTGGTATTAGCGGGGGCACCGGGAGAGACCCAGTACTTC.

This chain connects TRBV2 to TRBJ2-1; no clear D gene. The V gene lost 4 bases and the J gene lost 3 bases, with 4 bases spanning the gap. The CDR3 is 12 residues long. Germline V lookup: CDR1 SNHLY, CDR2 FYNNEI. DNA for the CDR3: TGTGCCAGCAGTGTCATCTACAATGAGCAGTTCTTC. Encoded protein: CASSVIYNEQFF. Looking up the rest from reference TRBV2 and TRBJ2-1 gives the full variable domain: EPEVTQTPSHQVTQMGQEVILRCVPISNHLYFYWYRQILGQKVEFLVSFYNNEISEKSEIFDDQFSVERPDGSNFTLKIRSTKLEDSAMYFCASSVIYNEQFFGPGTRLTVL.

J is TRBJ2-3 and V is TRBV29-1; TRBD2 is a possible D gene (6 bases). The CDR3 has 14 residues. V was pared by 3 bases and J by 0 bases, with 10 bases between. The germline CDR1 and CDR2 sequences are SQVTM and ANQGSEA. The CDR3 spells CSVDAGSSTDTQYF. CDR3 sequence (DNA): TGCAGCGTTGATGCGGGGTCTAGCACAGATACGCAGTATTTT.

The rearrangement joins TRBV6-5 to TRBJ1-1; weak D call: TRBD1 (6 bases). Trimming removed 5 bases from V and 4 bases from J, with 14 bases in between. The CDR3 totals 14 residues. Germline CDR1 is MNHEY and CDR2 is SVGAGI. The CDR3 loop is CASSRHGQRTEAFF. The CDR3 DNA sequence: TGTGCCAGCAGTCGCCACGGACAGCGCACTGAAGCTTTCTTT.

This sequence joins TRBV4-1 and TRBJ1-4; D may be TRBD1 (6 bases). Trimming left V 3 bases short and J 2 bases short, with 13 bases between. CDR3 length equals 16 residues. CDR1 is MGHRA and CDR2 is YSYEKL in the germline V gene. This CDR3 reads CASSQAGTPTNEKLFF. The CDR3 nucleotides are TGCGCCAGCAGCCAGGCCGGGACACCTACTAATGAAAAACTGTTTTTT.

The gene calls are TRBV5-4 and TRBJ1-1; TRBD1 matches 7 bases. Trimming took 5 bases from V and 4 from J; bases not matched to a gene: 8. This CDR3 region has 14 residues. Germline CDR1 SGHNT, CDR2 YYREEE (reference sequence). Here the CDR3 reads CASSSGQKGTEAFF. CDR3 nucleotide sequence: TGTGCCAGCAGTTCGGGACAGAAGGGCACTGAAGCTTTCTTT.

The DNA for the CDR3 is TGCGCCAGCAGCCAAGAAACGGTAGCGGGAGGATTCACAGATACGCAGTATTTT. Translated: CASSQETVAGGFTDTQYF. The chain employs TRBV4-3 and TRBJ2-3; 10 nucleotides match TRBD2. Germline values: CDR1 LGHNA, CDR2 YSLEER. V was pared by 0 bases and J by 2 bases, with 8 bases of the junction left unmatched. This CDR3 has 18 residues.

This CDR3 reads CASSLELAGSNEQFF. The CDR3, as DNA: TGTGCCAGCAGCTTAGAACTAGCGGGCTCTAATGAGCAGTTCTTC. The chain combines TRBV11-2 with TRBJ2-1; 9 bases match TRBD2. Trimming took 0 bases from V and 7 from J; bases not matched to a gene: 4. The germline CDR1 and CDR2 sequences are SGHAT and FQNNGV. The CDR3 is 15 amino acids.

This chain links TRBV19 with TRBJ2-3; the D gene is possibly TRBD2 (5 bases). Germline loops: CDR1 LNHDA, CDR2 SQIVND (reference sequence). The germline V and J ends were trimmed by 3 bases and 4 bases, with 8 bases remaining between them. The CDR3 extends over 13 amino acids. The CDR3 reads CASSIGLPDTQYF. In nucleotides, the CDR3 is TGTGCCAGTAGTATCGGACTGCCAGATACGCAGTATTTT.

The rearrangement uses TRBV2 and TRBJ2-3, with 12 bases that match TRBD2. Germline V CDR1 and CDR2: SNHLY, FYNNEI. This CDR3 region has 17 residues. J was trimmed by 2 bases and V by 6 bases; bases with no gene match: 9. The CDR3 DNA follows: TGTGCCAGCAGGGGACGACTAGCGGGGGCCACCACAGATACGCAGTATTTT. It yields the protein CASRGRLAGATTDTQYF.

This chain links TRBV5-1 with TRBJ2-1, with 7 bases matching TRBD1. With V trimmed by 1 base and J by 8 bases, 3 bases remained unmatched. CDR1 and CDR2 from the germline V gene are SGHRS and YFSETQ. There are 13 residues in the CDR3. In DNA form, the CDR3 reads TGCGCCAGCAGCTTGAACCAGGGGGATGAGCAGTTCTTC. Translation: CASSLNQGDEQFF.

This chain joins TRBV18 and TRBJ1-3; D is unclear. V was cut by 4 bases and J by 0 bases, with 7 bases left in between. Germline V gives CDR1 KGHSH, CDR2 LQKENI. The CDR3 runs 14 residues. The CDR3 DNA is TGTGCCAGCTCACGTCCTACCTCTGGAAACACCATATATTTT. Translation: CASSRPTSGNTIYF.

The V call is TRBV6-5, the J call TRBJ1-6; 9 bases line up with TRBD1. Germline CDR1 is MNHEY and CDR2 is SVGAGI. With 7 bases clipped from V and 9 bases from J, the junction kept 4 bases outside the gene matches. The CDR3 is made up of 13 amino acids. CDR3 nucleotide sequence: TGTGCCAGCAACGGACAGGGGCGTTCACCCCTCCACTTT. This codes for CASNGQGRSPLHF.

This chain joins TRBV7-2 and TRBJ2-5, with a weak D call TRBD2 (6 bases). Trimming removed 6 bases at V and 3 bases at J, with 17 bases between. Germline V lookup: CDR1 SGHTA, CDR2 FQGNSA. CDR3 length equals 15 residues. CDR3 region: CASSGDSGSKETQYF. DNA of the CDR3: TGTGCCAGCAGTGGGGATAGCGGATCCAAAGAGACCCAGTACTTC. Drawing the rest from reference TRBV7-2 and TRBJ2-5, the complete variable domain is GAGVSQSPSNKVTEKGKDVELRCDPISGHTALYWYRQSLGQGLEFLIYFQGNSAPDKSGLPSDRFSAERTGGSVSTLTIQRTQQEDSAVYLCASSGDSGSKETQYFGPGTRLLVL.

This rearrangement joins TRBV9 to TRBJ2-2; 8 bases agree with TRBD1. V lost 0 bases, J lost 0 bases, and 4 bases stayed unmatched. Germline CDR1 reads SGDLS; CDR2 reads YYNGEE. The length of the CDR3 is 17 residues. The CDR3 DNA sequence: TGTGCCAGCAGCGTAGTGGGGACAGGTGCGAACACCGGGGAGCTGTTTTTT. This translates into CASSVVGTGANTGELFF.

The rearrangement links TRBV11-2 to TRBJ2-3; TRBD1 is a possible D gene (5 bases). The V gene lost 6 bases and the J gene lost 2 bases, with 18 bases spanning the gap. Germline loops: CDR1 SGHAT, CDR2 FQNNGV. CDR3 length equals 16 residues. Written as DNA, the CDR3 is TGTGCCAGCAGGGGCAGGGTTACGGCTGCCACAGATACGCAGTATTTT. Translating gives CASRGRVTAATDTQYF.

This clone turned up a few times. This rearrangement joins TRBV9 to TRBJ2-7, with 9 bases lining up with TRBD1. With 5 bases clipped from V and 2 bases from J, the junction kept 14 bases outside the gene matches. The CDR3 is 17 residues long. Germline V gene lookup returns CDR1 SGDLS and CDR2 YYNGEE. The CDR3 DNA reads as TGTGCCAGCAGTGTGCCCCCGGACAGGGGAGTTCCCTACGAGCAGTACGTC. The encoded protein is CASSVPPDRGVPYEQYV.

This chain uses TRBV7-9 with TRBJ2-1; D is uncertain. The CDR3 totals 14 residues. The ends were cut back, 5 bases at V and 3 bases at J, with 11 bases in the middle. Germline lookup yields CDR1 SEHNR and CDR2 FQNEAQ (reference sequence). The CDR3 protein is CASSPSVVYNEQFF. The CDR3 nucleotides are TGTGCCAGCAGCCCCAGTGTGGTCTACAATGAGCAGTTCTTC.

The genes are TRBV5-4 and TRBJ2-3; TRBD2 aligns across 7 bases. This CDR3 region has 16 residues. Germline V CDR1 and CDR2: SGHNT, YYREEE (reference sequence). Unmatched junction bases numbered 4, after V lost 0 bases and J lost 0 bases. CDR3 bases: TGTGCCAGCAGCTTGGTTCGGGAGGCTAGCACAGATACGCAGTATTTT. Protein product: CASSLVREASTDTQYF.

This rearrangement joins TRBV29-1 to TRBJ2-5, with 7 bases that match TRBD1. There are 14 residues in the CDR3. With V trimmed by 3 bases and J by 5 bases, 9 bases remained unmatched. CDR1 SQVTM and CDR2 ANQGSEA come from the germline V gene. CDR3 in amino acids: CSVDKTGTSETQYF. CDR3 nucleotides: TGCAGCGTTGATAAGACAGGGACAAGCGAGACCCAGTACTTC.

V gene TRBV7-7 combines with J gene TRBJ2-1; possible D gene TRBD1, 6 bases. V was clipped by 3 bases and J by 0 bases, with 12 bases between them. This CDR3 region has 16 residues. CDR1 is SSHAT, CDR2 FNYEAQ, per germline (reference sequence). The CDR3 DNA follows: TGTGCCAGCAGCTTGGGGGCCCCCAGCTCCTACAATGAGCAGTTCTTC. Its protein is CASSLGAPSSYNEQFF.